This T cell receptor beta chain originates from a study of tumor-infiltrating lymphocytes in primary liver carcinoma. Germline V CDR1 and CDR2: SGHDT, YYEEEE. V lost 5 bases to trimming and J lost 10 bases, with 16 bases between them. There are 13 residues in the CDR3. This clonotype was picked up many times. No antigen is known for it. The study, taken as a whole, reports: Between tumor regions, pairs overlapped more than tumor-adjacent and tumor-blood pairs did. Tumor samples exhibited a significantly greater top-250-clone fraction than blood samples (p = 0.039). The study found only about 8-24% of top clones in all five tumor regions.

Co-extraction of both nucleic acids (RNA and DNA) used roughly 18-34 mg of unsorted bulk tissue. The patients, who had chronic HBV infection, were treatment-naive (untreated). The template, roughly 0.45 ug total RNA, yielded TCR beta cDNA made with a constant-region primer. It was through three nested multiplex PCR rounds of slightly modified ARM-PCR that TCR beta libraries arose. The first two PCR rounds, around 11 cycles each, used TRBV1-TRBV30 forward primers and a C-beta reverse primer. TCRdb re-analysed the multiplex PCR reads in MiXCR, keeping a single row per CDR3 protein. Altogether about 100,000 distinct CDR3 sequences are present, over 55% being singletons, with the ten largest covering around 9.5%.

The V and J genes are TRBV5-6 and TRBJ2-1, with a possible D match to TRBD2 (5 bases). Input material: liver tumor tissue from sampling region 5. Subset: tumor region T5, tumor centre. The clonotype originates from a woman aged 60-75 years with primary liver carcinoma and hepatitis B virus infection. CDR3 region: CASRPLDSQEQFF. CDR3 sequence (DNA): TGTGCCAGCAGACCATTGGACTCCCAGGAGCAGTTCTTC.